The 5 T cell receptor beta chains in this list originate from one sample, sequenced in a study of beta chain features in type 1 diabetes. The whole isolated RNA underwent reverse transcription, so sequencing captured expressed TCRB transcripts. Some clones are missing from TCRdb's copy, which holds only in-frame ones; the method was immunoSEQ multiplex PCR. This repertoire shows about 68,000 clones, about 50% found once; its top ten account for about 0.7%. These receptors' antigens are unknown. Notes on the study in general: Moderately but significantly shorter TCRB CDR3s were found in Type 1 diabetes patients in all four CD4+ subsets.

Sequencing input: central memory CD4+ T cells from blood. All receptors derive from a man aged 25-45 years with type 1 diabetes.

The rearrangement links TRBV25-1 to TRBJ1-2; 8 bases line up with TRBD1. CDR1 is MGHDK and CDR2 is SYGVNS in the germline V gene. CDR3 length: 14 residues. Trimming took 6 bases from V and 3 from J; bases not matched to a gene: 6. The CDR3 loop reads CASSPTGADYGYTF. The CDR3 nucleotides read TGTGCCAGCAGCCCGACAGGGGCGGACTATGGCTACACCTTC.

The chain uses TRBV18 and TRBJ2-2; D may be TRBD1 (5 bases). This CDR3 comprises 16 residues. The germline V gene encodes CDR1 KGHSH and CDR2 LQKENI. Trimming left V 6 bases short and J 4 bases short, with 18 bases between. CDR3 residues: CASSRTTISLTGELFF. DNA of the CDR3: TGTGCCAGCTCTAGGACAACCATTAGCCTCACCGGGGAGCTGTTTTTT.

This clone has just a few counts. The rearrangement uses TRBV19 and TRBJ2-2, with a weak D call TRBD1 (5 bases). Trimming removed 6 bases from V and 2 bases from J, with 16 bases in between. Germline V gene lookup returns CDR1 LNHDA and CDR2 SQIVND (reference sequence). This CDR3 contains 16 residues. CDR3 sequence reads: CASSPRAGYNTGELFF. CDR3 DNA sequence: TGTGCCAGTAGCCCCAGGGCAGGTTATAACACCGGGGAGCTGTTTTTT.

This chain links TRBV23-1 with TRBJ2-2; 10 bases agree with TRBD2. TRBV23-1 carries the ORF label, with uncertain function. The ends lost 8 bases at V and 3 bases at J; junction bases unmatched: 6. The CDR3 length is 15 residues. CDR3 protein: CASPSGRRDTGELFF. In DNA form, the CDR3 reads TGCGCCAGCCCTAGCGGGAGAAGAGACACCGGGGAGCTGTTTTTT.

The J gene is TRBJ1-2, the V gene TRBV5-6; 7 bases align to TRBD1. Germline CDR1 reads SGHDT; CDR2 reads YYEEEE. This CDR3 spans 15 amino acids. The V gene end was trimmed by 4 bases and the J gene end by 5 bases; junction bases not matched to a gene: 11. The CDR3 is CASSLGSQGVYGYTF. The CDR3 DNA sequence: TGTGCCAGCAGCCTGGGGTCGCAGGGGGTATATGGCTACACCTTC.